The 17 T cell receptor beta chains in this list originate from one sample, sequenced in a study of post-analysis software for immune sequencing data. Study-level points and caveats: Four to six TRBV segments were more frequent in patients than controls; TRBV5-6, TRBV5-1 and TRBV20-1 belonged to this group.

Sequencing libraries made from TCR beta cDNA carried unique molecular identifiers. TCRdb re-analysed the PCR reads in MiXCR, keeping a single row per CDR3 protein. The table shows 650,000 to 900,000 distinct CDR3 sequences, with about half occurring only once. Their antigen targets remain unknown. Specimen: blood. The receptors derive from a girl between 5 and 17 years old with multiple sclerosis.

The chain couples TRBV12-3 or TRBV12-4 to TRBJ1-1; D possibly corresponds to TRBD1 (5 bases). This CDR3 has 17 residues. The germline V and J ends were trimmed by 4 bases and 3 bases, with 21 bases remaining between them. In DNA form, the CDR3 reads TGTGCCAGCAGTTCCCCTATCAGGCGGGGGGTAGACACTGAAGCTTTCTTT. Protein product: CASSSPIRRGVDTEAFF.

V is TRBV5-5 and J is TRBJ2-1; D possibly uses TRBD1 or TRBD2 (5 bases each). The CDR3 has 16 amino acids. In germline, CDR1 is SGHKS, CDR2 YYEKEE (reference sequence). Between the trimmed V and J ends, which lost 3 bases and 3 bases, there was a span of 16 bases. Here the CDR3 reads CASSWNRDRGYNEQFF. The CDR3 DNA reads as TGTGCCAGCAGCTGGAACCGGGACCGGGGCTACAATGAGCAGTTCTTC.

The chain carries TRBV20-1 and TRBJ2-4, with D hard to call. The V end lost 3 bases, the J end lost 0 bases, and 15 bases lay between the germline ends. This CDR3 spans 16 amino acids. Germline CDR1 and CDR2: DFQATT and SNEGSKA (reference sequence). The CDR3 protein is CSASPGYSLAKNIQYF. The CDR3 DNA sequence: TGCAGTGCTAGTCCGGGCTATTCCTTAGCCAAAAACATTCAGTACTTC.

In the case of this clonotype: Relative to the germline gene, one junction end is altered; a read error may explain this. The chain links TRBV9 to TRBJ2-3; tentative D call: TRBD2 (6 bases). Germline assignment: CDR1 SGDLS and CDR2 YYNGEE. This CDR3 spans 15 amino acids. For the CDR3, the DNA is TGTGCCGGCAGCGTAGGGCTAGCGAGCACAGATACGCAGTATTTT. Translating gives CAGSVGLASTDTQYF.

CDR3 in amino acids: CATSAGRVDTGELFF. CDR3 DNA sequence: TGTGCCACCAGCGCTGGACGTGTCGACACCGGGGAGCTGTTTTTT. The chain combines TRBV15 with TRBJ2-2, with D unclear. CDR1 LNHNV and CDR2 YYDKDF come from the germline V gene (reference sequence). Trimming left V 5 bases short and J 3 bases short, with 13 bases between. This CDR3 spans 15 amino acids. The full variable domain, with the rest looked up from reference TRBV15 and TRBJ2-2, is DAMVIQNPRYQVTQFGKPVTLSCSQTLNHNVMYWYQQKSSQAPKLLFHYYDKDFNNEADTPDNFQSRRPNTSFCFLDIRSPGLGDTAMYLCATSAGRVDTGELFFGEGSRLTVL.

The gene calls are TRBV6-5 and TRBJ2-7; D call uncertain. V shed 0 bases and J shed 4 bases, with 10 bases lying between them. The CDR3 length is 14 residues. In germline, CDR1 is MNHEY, CDR2 SVGAGI. The chain's CDR3 is CASSYSGVGYEQYF. In DNA form, the CDR3 reads TGTGCCAGCAGTTACTCTGGGGTCGGTTACGAGCAGTACTTC.

This clonotype was seen more than once but under ten times. The chain carries TRBV7-2 and TRBJ2-5; 9 bases are shared with TRBD1. After removal of 1 base from V and 4 bases from J, the junction contained 4 bases not matched to a gene. This CDR3 region has 15 residues. Germline V gene sequence: CDR1 SGHTA, CDR2 FQGNSA. The CDR3 DNA is TGTGCCAGCAGCTTAGTCGGGACAGGGAGAGAGACCCAGTACTTC. Protein: CASSLVGTGRETQYF.

The V gene is TRBV18, the J gene TRBJ2-3; TRBD1 agrees at 10 bases. V lost 4 bases to trimming and J lost 2 bases; unmatched junction nucleotides: 6. Per germline, CDR1 KGHSH and CDR2 LQKENI. CDR3 length: 16 amino acids. The chain's CDR3 is CASSLRDRGFTDTQYF. The CDR3 DNA reads as TGTGCCAGCTCACTCCGGGACAGGGGCTTCACAGATACGCAGTATTTT.

The V gene is TRBV20-1, the J gene TRBJ1-2; 7 bases are a match to TRBD1. The trim removed 1 base at V and 4 bases at J, leaving 6 bases unmatched. Looked up from germline, CDR1 is DFQATT and CDR2 is SNEGSKA (reference sequence). This CDR3 comprises 14 residues. The CDR3 DNA sequence: TGCAGTGCTAGAGTGCCAGGGGGAGCCTATGGCTACACCTTC. This codes for CSARVPGGAYGYTF.

This clonotype was recorded a few times. This chain joins TRBV20-1 and TRBJ1-5; D gene uncertain. V was pared by 1 base and J by 4 bases, with 8 bases between. Germline CDR1 is DFQATT and CDR2 is SNEGSKA (reference sequence). This CDR3 is 13 amino acids long. The CDR3, as DNA: TGCAGTGCTAGAGCCGCCGGGAATCAGCCCCAGCATTTT. This translates into CSARAAGNQPQHF.

A few counts support this clonotype. V is TRBV29-1 and J is TRBJ2-3, with a tentative D call TRBD2 (8 bases). Germline CDR1 is SQVTM and CDR2 is ANQGSEA. The CDR3 contains 14 residues. Trimming pared 4 bases from V and 5 bases from J, leaving 16 bases between. The chain's CDR3 is CSVGGGAGGDTQYF. The CDR3 DNA is TGCAGCGTTGGAGGGGGCGCGGGAGGAGATACGCAGTATTTT.

This clonotype was detected many times. This sequence joins TRBV6-4 and TRBJ2-3, with D tentatively TRBD2 (6 bases). Germline CDR1 reads MRHNA; CDR2 reads SNTAGT. The CDR3 spans 14 residues. The V end lost 0 bases, the J end lost 3 bases, and 7 bases lay between the germline ends. CDR3 loop: CASSDSLATDTQYF. DNA for the CDR3: TGTGCCAGCAGTGACTCCCTAGCGACAGATACGCAGTATTTT.

This clonotype has a handful of counts. The junction differs from germline at one of its ends, possibly a read error. The rearrangement links TRBV5-1 to TRBJ2-5; D is possibly TRBD2 (7 bases). CDR3 length: 16 residues. Looked up from germline, CDR1 is SGHRS and CDR2 is YFSETQ. The CDR3 DNA sequence: TGCGCCAGCAGCCCCGAGGGGGGGGACCACGAAGAGATCCAGTACTTC. It specifies CASSPEGGDHEEIQYF.

This clonotype turned up a few times. The CDR3 coding sequence is TGTGCCAGCAGCTTAGGAGCTGGCAGGGGAAGCGGCTACACCTTC. Encoded protein: CASSLGAGRGSGYTF. This chain uses TRBV7-2 with TRBJ1-2; TRBD1 might be the D (6 bases). This CDR3 region has 15 residues. Germline V gene lookup returns CDR1 SGHTA and CDR2 FQGNSA. V was cut by 1 base and J by 8 bases, with 17 bases left in between.

J is TRBJ1-5 and V is TRBV7-9; D is unclear. From germline, CDR1 is SEHNR and CDR2 FQNEAQ (reference sequence). This CDR3 has 16 residues. V gave up 1 base and J gave up 3 bases, with 13 bases separating them. CDR3 loop: CASSLGQAGYNQPQHF. CDR3 in DNA: TGTGCCAGCAGCTTAGGGCAGGCGGGCTACAATCAGCCCCAGCATTTT.

The chain recombines TRBV20-1 with TRBJ2-7; possible D gene TRBD2, 6 bases. CDR1 and CDR2 from the germline V gene are DFQATT and SNEGSKA (reference sequence). V lost 6 bases, J lost 1 base, and 19 bases lay in between. The CDR3 totals 15 residues. CDR3 nucleotides: TGCAGTGCCCATCCTTATGTGGGACTTTCCTACGAGCAGTACTTC. Translated: CSAHPYVGLSYEQYF.

A few counts support this clonotype. This rearrangement joins TRBV6-5 to TRBJ2-4; 14 nucleotides line up with TRBD2. The J call may be in error: the DNA end matches TRBJ2-7 better. Germline V gene sequence: CDR1 MNHEY, CDR2 SVGAGI. The CDR3 loop spans 14 amino acids. The CDR3 here is CASSLTSGRDEQYF. DNA for the CDR3: TGTGCCAGCAGTTTGACTAGCGGGAGGGACGAGCAGTACTTC.